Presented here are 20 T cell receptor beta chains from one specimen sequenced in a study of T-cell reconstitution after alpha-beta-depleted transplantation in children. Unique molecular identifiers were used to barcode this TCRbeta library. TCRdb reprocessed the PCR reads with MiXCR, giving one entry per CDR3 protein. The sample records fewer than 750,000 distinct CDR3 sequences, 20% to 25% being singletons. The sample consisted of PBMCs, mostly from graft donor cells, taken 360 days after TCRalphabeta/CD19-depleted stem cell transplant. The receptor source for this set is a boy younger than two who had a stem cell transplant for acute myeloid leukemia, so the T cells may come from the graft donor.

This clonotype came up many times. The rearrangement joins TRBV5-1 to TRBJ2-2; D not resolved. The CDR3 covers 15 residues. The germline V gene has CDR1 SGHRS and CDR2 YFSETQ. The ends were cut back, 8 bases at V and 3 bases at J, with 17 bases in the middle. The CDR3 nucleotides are TGCGCCAGTCGTCTCCTCCTCGGGCACACCGGGGAGCTGTTTTTT. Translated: CASRLLLGHTGELFF.

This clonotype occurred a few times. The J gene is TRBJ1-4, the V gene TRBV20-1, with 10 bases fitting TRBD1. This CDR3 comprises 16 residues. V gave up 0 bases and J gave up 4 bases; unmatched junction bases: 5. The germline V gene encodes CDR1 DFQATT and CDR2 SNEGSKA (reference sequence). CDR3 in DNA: TGCAGTGCTAGAGATGACAGGGGGCGAAGTAATGAAAAACTGTTTTTT. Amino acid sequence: CSARDDRGRSNEKLFF.

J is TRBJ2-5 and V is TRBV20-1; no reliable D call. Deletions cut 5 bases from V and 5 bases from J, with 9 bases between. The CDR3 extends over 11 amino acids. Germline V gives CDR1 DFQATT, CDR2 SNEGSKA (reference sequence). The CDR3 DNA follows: TGCAGTGCTGGTCAGAGGGAGACCCAGTACTTC. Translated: CSAGQRETQYF.

CDR3 region: CVGGDSNYGYTF. The DNA for the CDR3 is TGCGTGGGGGGGGACTCCAACTATGGCTACACCTTC. The chain employs TRBV29-1 and TRBJ1-2; a weak D match, TRBD1 (5 bases). The CDR3 runs to 12 residues. Germline V CDR1 and CDR2: SQVTM, ANQGSEA.

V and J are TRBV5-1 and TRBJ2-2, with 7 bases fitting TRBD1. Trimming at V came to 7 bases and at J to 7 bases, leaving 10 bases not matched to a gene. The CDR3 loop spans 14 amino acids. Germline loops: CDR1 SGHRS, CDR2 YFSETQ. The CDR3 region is CASWRQGSIGELFF. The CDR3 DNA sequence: TGCGCCAGCTGGAGACAGGGAAGTATCGGGGAGCTGTTTTTT.

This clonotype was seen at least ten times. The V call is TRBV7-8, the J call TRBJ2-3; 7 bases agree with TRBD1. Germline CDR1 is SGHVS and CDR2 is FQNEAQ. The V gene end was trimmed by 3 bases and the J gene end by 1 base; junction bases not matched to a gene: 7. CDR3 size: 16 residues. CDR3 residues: CASSFPPGGGTDTQYF. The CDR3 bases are TGTGCCAGCAGCTTCCCTCCAGGGGGAGGCACAGATACGCAGTATTTT.

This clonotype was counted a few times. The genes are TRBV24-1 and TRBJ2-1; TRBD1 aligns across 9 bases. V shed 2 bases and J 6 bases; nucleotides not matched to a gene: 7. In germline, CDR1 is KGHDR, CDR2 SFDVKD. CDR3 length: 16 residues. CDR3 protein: CATSDSRDRVGNEQFF. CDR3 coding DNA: TGTGCCACCAGTGATTCCCGGGACAGGGTTGGCAATGAGCAGTTCTTC.

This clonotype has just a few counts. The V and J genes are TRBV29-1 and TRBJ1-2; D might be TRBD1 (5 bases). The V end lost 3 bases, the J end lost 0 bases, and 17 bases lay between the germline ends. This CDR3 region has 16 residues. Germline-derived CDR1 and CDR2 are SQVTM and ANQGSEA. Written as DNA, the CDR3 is TGCAGCGTTGAGTCCCCCGCAGGGACGACTAACTATGGCTACACCTTC. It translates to CSVESPAGTTNYGYTF.

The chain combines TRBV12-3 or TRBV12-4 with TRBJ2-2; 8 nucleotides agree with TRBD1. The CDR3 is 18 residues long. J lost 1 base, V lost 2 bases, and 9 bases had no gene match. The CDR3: CASSLLPGQGENTGELFF. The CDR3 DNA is TGTGCCAGCAGTTTACTCCCTGGACAGGGAGAGAACACCGGGGAGCTGTTTTTT.

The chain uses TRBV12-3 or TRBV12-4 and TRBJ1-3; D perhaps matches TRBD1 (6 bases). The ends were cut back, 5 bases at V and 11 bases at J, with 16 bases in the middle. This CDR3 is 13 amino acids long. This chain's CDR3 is CASSPSRGGPIYF. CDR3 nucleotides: TGTGCCAGCAGTCCCTCTCGGGGGGGCCCCATATATTTT.

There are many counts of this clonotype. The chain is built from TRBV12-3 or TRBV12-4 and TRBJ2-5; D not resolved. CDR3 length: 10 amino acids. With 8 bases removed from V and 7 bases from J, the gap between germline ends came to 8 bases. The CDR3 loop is CASFGGTQYF. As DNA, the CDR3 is TGTGCCAGCTTCGGCGGGACCCAGTACTTC.

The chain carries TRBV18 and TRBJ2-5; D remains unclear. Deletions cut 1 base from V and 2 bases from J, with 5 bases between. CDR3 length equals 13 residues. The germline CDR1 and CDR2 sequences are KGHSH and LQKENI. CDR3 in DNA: TGTGCCAGCTCACCACTCCCTCAAGAGACCCAGTACTTC. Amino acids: CASSPLPQETQYF. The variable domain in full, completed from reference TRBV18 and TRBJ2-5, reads NAGVMQNPRHLVRRRGQEARLRCSPMKGHSHVYWYRQLPEEGLKFMVYLQKENIIDESGMPKERFSAEFPKEGPSILRIQQVVRGDSAAYFCASSPLPQETQYFGPGTRLLVL.

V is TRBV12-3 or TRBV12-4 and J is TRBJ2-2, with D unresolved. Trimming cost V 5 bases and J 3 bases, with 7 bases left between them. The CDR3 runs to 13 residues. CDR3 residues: CASSLRYTGELFF. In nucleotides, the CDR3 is TGTGCCAGCAGTCTCCGATACACCGGGGAGCTGTTTTTT.

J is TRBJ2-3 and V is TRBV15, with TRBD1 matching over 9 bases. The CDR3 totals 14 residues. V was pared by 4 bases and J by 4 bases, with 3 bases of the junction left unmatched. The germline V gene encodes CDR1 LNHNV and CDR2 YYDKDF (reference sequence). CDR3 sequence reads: CATSKGQGADTQYF. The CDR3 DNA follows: TGTGCCACCAGCAAGGGACAGGGCGCAGATACGCAGTATTTT.

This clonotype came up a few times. The CDR3 bases are TGTGCCACCAGCAGCCGACCGAGCTCTGGAAACACCATATATTTT. The encoded protein is CATSSRPSSGNTIYF. The gene calls are TRBV15 and TRBJ1-3; D is uncertain. Germline V CDR1 and CDR2: LNHNV, YYDKDF (reference sequence). The CDR3 contains 15 residues. Trimming shortened V by 3 bases and J by 0 bases, and 9 bases separated the two germline ends. Variable domain in full (rest from reference TRBV15 and TRBJ1-3): DAMVIQNPRYQVTQFGKPVTLSCSQTLNHNVMYWYQQKSSQAPKLLFHYYDKDFNNEADTPDNFQSRRPNTSFCFLDIRSPGLGDTAMYLCATSSRPSSGNTIYFGEGSWLTVV.

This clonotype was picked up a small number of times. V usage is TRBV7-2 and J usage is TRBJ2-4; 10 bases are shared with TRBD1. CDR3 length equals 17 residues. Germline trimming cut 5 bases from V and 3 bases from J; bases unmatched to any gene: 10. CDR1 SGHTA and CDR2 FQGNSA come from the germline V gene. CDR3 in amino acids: CASSHGTGELGKNIQYF. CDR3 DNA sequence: TGTGCCAGCAGCCACGGGACAGGGGAGTTGGGCAAAAACATTCAGTACTTC. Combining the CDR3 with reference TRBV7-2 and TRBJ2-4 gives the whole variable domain GAGVSQSPSNKVTEKGKDVELRCDPISGHTALYWYRQSLGQGLEFLIYFQGNSAPDKSGLPSDRFSAERTGGSVSTLTIQRTQQEDSAVYLCASSHGTGELGKNIQYFGAGTRLSVL.

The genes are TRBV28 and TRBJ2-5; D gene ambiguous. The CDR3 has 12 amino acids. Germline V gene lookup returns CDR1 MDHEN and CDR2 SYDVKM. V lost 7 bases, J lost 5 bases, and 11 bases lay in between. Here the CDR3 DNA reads TGTGCCAGCACCAGACTGGGGGAGACCCAGTACTTC. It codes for CASTRLGETQYF. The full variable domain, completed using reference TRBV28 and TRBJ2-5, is DVKVTQSSRYLVKRTGEKVFLECVQDMDHENMFWYRQDPGLGLRLIYFSYDVKMKEKGDIPEGYSVSREKKERFSLILESASTNQTSMYLCASTRLGETQYFGPGTRLLVL.

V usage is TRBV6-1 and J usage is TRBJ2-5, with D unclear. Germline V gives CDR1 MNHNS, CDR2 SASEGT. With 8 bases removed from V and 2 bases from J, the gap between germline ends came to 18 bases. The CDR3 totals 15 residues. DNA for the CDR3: TGTGCCAGCCGAGGAAGCGCGGTAGGGCAAGAGACCCAGTACTTC. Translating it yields CASRGSAVGQETQYF.

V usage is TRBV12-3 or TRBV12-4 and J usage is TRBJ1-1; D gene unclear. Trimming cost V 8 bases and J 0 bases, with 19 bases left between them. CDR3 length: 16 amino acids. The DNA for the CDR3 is TGTGCCAGCGCTTATCCGAGAGGGAAAGTGAACACTGAAGCTTTCTTT. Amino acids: CASAYPRGKVNTEAFF.

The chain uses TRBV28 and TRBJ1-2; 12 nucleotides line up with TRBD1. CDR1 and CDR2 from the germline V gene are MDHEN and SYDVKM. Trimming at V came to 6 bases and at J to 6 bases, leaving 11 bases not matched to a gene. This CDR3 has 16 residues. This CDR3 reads CASRGQGAPIVHGYTF. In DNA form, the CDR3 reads TGTGCCAGCAGGGGACAGGGGGCGCCTATTGTTCATGGCTACACCTTC.